The sample holds one count of the clone carrying this T cell receptor beta chain. Its antigen is as yet unknown. The trim removed 10 bases at V and 3 bases at J, leaving 5 bases unmatched. The germline V gene encodes CDR1 ENHRY and CDR2 SYGVKD. The CDR3 runs 14 residues. This sample was included in a study of cytomegalovirus exposure and HLA in healthy donors. Findings and caveats of the study: When analyzed later, the rates of TCR association showed variation by HLA locus, with DRB1 the most and HLA-C the fewest. Across donors, presence/absence analyses took sequencing depth to be roughly uniform. Researchers counted roughly 160 TCR beta chains as cytomegalovirus-associated.

PCR amplification relied on 60 Vbeta primers (plus 13 Jbeta primers). Using immunoSEQ multiplex PCR, the repertoire was profiled, and TCRdb retains in-frame clones only, with some absent. This sample has 130,000 or so clones; around 80% occur once, and the top ten carry roughly 5%. J is TRBJ2-5 and V is TRBV10-3; TRBD2 agrees at 13 bases. The TCR was taken from a man aged 25-40 years in good health and CMV-seronegative. The sequenced sample consisted of PBMCs. As DNA, the CDR3 is TGTGCCACCGGGACTAGCGGGGAAAAAGAGACCCAGTACTTC. As protein: CATGTSGEKETQYF.